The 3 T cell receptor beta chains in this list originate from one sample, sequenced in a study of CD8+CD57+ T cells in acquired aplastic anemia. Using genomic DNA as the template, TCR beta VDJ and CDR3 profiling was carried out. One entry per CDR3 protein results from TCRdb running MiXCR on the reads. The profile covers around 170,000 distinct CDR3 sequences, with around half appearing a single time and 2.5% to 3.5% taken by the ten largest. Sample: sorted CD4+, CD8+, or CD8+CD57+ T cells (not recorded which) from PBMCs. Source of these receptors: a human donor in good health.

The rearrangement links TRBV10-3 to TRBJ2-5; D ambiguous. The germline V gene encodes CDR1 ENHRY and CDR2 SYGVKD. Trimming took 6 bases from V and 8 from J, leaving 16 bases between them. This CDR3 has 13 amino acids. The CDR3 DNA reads TGTGCCATCAGCCCCAACGCCGGTGAAACCCAGTACTTC. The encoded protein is CAISPNAGETQYF.

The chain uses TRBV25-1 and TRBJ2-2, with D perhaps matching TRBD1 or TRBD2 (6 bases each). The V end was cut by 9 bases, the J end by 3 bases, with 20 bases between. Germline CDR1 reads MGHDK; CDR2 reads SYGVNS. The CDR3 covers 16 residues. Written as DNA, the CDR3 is TGTGCCAGTCGCCCGGAACCAGGGGAGGACACCGGGGAGCTGTTTTTT. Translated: CASRPEPGEDTGELFF.

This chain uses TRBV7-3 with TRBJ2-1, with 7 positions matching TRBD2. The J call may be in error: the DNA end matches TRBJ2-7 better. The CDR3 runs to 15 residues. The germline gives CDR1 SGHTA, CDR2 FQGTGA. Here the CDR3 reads CASSLTIPLGGEQYF. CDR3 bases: TGTGCCAGCAGCTTAACCATCCCCCTCGGGGGGGAGCAGTACTTC.